Listed below are T cell receptor beta chains from one sample, sequenced in a study of early T cells in non-severe SARS-CoV-2 infection. MiXCR, applied by TCRdb to the 5' RACE reads, yields one record per CDR3 protein. The sample shows 74,000 or so distinct CDR3 sequences, 9.5% to 13% of them seen only once. The sequenced sample was whole blood. These receptors were collected from an adult who was a healthcare worker with PCR-confirmed SARS-CoV-2 infection or an uninfected control (not recorded which). CDR3s include the opening cysteine and the closing phenylalanine or tryptophan. A D gene is named only where the DNA matches it firmly. Size is omitted from some rows. Given values are once, few, many or a class for expanded clones.

CTPSRTGTDTQYF,TGCACCCCTAGCCGGACAGGCACAGATACGCAGTATTTT,TRBV20-1,-,-,TRBJ2-3
CASSPTPAGGIGGTEAFF,TGTGCCAGCAGCCCCACGCCAGCAGGGGGTATTGGGGGCACTGAAGCTTTCTTT,TRBV9,TRBD1,-,TRBJ1-1
CASSLDSYYGYTF,TGTGCCAGCAGCCTGGACAGTTATTATGGCTACACCTTC,TRBV6-5,-,-,TRBJ1-2
CATSRDQIRGELFF,TGTGCCACCAGCAGAGACCAGATACGCGGGGAGCTGTTTTTT,TRBV15,-,few,TRBJ2-2
CASSLPNQPQHF,TGTGCCAGTAGTCTACCTAATCAGCCCCAGCATTTT,TRBV19,-,many,TRBJ1-5
CAVTGGQTTDTQYF,TGTGCCGTAACGGGGGGCCAGACCACAGATACGCAGTATTTT,TRBV30,-,-,TRBJ2-3
CASSYTRGSYEQYF,TGTGCCAGCAGTTATACTAGGGGGTCCTACGAGCAGTACTTC,TRBV27,-,-,TRBJ2-7
CASSPLGTSANEQFF,TGTGCCAGCAGCCCCCTCGGGACTAGCGCCAATGAGCAGTTCTTC,TRBV7-3,TRBD2,many,TRBJ2-1
CSARVPHRGGRQETQYF,TGCAGTGCTAGAGTCCCCCATCGCGGGGGCCGCCAAGAGACCCAGTACTTC,TRBV20-1,-,many,TRBJ2-5
CSARIGTGTSYEQYF,TGCAGTGCTAGGATCGGGACCGGCACGTCCTACGAGCAGTACTTC,TRBV20-1,-,-,TRBJ2-7
CASSVEVGMRTGELFF,TGTGCCAGCAGCGTAGAGGTTGGCATGAGGACCGGGGAGCTGTTTTTT,TRBV9,-,many,TRBJ2-2
CASSLVGPNTEAFF,TGTGCCAGCAGCTTAGTGGGACCGAACACTGAAGCTTTCTTT,TRBV7-2,-,-,TRBJ1-1
CASSLGQGAYNEQFF,TGCGCCAGCAGCTTAGGACAGGGCGCTTACAATGAGCAGTTCTTC,TRBV5-1,TRBD1,many,TRBJ2-1
CSAVGLSGELFF,TGCAGCGCCGTGGGGCTGTCCGGGGAGCTGTTTTTT,TRBV29-1,-,-,TRBJ2-2
CASSSGLAGGTDTQYF,TGTGCCAGCAGCAGTGGACTAGCGGGTGGCACAGATACGCAGTATTTT,TRBV6-1,TRBD2,many,TRBJ2-3
CASSLGSSGSNNEQFF,TGTGCCAGCAGCTTAGGATCTAGCGGGTCAAACAATGAGCAGTTCTTC,TRBV7-6,TRBD2,-,TRBJ2-1
CAISESLAGWNEQFF,TGTGCCATCAGTGAGTCTCTAGCGGGGTGGAATGAGCAGTTCTTC,TRBV10-3,TRBD2,-,TRBJ2-1
CASSFRASVTYEQYF,TGTGCCAGCAGCTTTAGGGCTAGCGTAACCTACGAGCAGTACTTC,TRBV7-6,-,-,TRBJ2-7
CASSPLEQSVDTEAFF,TGTGCCAGCTCACCACTTGAACAGAGCGTGGACACTGAAGCTTTCTTT,TRBV18,-,many,TRBJ1-1
CSGRQGANYEQYF,TGCAGCGGCAGACAGGGGGCAAATTACGAGCAGTACTTC,TRBV29-1,TRBD1,few,TRBJ2-7
CASSSPRLPYNEQFF,TGTGCCAGCAGCTCCCCCCGGTTGCCCTACAATGAGCAGTTCTTC,TRBV11-2,-,many,TRBJ2-1
CASQGTYRAAFANYGYTF,TGTGCCAGCCAGGGGACATACAGAGCCGCCTTTGCTAACTATGGCTACACCTTC,TRBV19,-,many,TRBJ1-2
CASSRSVDTQYF,TGTGCCAGCAGTAGGTCGGTAGATACGCAGTATTTT,TRBV7-9,-,many,TRBJ2-3
CAINQLAGTDTQYF,TGTGCCATCAATCAACTAGCGGGGACAGATACGCAGTATTTT,TRBV10-3,TRBD2,many,TRBJ2-3
CASSVEAGEGYTF,TGTGCCAGCAGCGTAGAGGCAGGGGAAGGCTACACCTTC,TRBV9,-,many,TRBJ1-2
CASGQGGVYGYTF,TGTGCCAGCGGACAGGGAGGGGTCTATGGCTACACCTTC,TRBV2,TRBD1,many,TRBJ1-2
CASSPASPGIAPPYGYTF,TGTGCCAGCAGCCCAGCCAGTCCTGGGATTGCCCCACCCTATGGCTACACCTTC,TRBV3-1,-,many,TRBJ1-2
CASSQAGQGETQYF,TGTGCCAGCAGCCAGGCGGGGCAGGGAGAGACCCAGTACTTC,TRBV7-3,-,-,TRBJ2-5
CASSWAGEQYF,TGTGCCAGCAGCTGGGCCGGGGAGCAGTACTTC,TRBV6-5,-,few,TRBJ2-7